This T cell receptor beta chain was obtained from a study of Graves' ophthalmopathy and Graves' hyperthyroidism. General study results and limits: Most clonotypes expanded in thyroid above 0.001 frequency were present in blood too.

Germline values: CDR1 MNHNS, CDR2 SASEGT. The CDR3 is 12 residues long. Trimming took 6 bases from V and 9 from J, leaving 12 bases between them. Note on this clonotype: The antigen is unknown.

Transcripts of RNA were the source for amplifying TCR beta CDR3 regions. Second-round multiplex PCR came after first-round RT-PCR with HTBI primers. TCRdb re-derived calls from the multiplex PCR reads in MiXCR, one entry per CDR3 protein. The repertoire includes 150,000 to 200,000 distinct CDR3 sequences, 35% to 50% of them detected once, and 8% to 10% sits in the top ten. The source is a young man with Graves' ophthalmopathy. The chain employs TRBV6-1 and TRBJ1-5; no clear D. Sequencing was carried out using peripheral blood. DNA of the CDR3: TGTGCCAGCAGCTGGTCCGAAGCGCCCCAGCATTTT. It is translated as CASSWSEAPQHF.